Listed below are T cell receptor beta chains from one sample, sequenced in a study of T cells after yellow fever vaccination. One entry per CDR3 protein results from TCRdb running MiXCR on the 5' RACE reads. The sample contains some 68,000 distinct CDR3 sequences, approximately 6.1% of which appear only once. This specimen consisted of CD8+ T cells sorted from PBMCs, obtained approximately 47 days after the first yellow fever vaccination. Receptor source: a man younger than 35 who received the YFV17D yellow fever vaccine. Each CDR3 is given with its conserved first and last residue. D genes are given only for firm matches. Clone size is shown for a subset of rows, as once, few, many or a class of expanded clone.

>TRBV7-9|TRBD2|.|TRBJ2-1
TGTGCCAGCAGAGATGGGGGACTAGTTGACAATGAGCAGTTCTTC
CASRDGGLVDNEQFF
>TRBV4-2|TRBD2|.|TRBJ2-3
TGTGCCAGCAGCCAAGATCAAGCGGGGGGGCGGGCAGATACGCAGTATTTT
CASSQDQAGGRADTQYF
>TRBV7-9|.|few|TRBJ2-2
TGTGCCAGCAGTCCCCCTACGGGGACATCGAACACCGGGGAGCTGTTTTTT
CASSPPTGTSNTGELFF
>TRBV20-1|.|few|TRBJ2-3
TGCAGTGCTAGAGATTACAGGGATTCGCCCACAGATACGCAGTATTTT
CSARDYRDSPTDTQYF
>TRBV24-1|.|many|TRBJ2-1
TGTGCCACCAGTGAGCGAGGGGACAATGAGCAGTTCTTC
CATSERGDNEQFF
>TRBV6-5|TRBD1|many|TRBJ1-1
TGTGCCAGCAGCCAAGGGGGCTCTTCGCAGGCTTTCTTT
CASSQGGSSQAFF
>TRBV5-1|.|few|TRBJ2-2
TGCGCCAGCAGCTTGGTGTGGGGTGTGAACACCGGGGAGCTGTTTTTT
CASSLVWGVNTGELFF
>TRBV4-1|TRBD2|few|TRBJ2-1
TGCGCCAGCAGCCGTCGGACTAGCGGGGGGGCTTCCCCCTACAATGAGCAGTTCTTC
CASSRRTSGGASPYNEQFF
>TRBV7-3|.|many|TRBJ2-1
TGTGCCAGCAGCTTTGGGCCGGGGGCCTACAATGAGCAGTTCTTC
CASSFGPGAYNEQFF
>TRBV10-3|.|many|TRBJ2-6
TGTGCCATCAGTGAGGAGGGGCTTGGGGCCAACGTCCTGACTTTC
CAISEEGLGANVLTF
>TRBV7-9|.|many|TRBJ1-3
TGTGCCAGCAGCCAAGTCGGGGTAGTTACTGGAAACACCATATATTTT
CASSQVGVVTGNTIYF
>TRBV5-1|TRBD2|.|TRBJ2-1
TGCGCCAGCAGCTCAGGACTAGCGGGGGGTAGACCGCTCCGATACAATGAGCAGTTCTTC
CASSSGLAGGRPLRYNEQFF
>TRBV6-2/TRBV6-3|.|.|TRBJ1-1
TGTGCCAGCAGTTACGGGACCCGGGCTGAAGCTTTCTTT
CASSYGTRAEAFF
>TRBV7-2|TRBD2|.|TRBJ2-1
TGTGCCAGCAGCTTAGCTAGCGGGGGGGCTTATGAGCAGTTCTTC
CASSLASGGAYEQFF
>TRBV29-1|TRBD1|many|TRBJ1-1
TGCAGCGTTGAAGACCTAGAACAGGGGCAGTATGCAGCTTTCTTT
CSVEDLEQGQYAAFF
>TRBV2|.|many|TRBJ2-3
TGTGCCAGCAGTCGACGCCGAGGCACAGATACGCAGTATTTT
CASSRRRGTDTQYF
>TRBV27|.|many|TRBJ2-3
TGTGCCAGCAGTTTAACCGGGATTAGCACAGATACGCAGTATTTT
CASSLTGISTDTQYF
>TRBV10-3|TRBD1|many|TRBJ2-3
TGTGCCATCAGTGATGTGACAGGGAATCCGCTAGATACGCAGTATTTT
CAISDVTGNPLDTQYF
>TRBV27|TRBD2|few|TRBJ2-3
TGTGCCAGCACCCTACTAGCGGGGGCCACAGATACGCAGTATTTT
CASTLLAGATDTQYF
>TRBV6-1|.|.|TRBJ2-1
TGTGCCAGCAGTGAAGTGGGTAACAATGAGCAGTTCTTC
CASSEVGNNEQFF
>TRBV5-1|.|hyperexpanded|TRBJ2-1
TGCGCCAGCAGCTTGGACGAGCCTACCGACAATGAGCAGTTCTTC
CASSLDEPTDNEQFF
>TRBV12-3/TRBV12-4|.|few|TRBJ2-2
TGTGCCAGCAGGCCAACTAGCTCTAATTTCACCGGGGAGCTGTTTTTT
CASRPTSSNFTGELFF
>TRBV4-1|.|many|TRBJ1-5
TGCGCCAGCAGCCAAGCCACGGCCTCGGACAATCAGCCCCAGCATTTT
CASSQATASDNQPQHF
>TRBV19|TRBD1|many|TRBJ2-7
TGTGCCAGTAGTATAGGGACAGGACCAGCCTACGAGCAGTACTTC
CASSIGTGPAYEQYF
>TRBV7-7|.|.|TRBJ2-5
TGTGCTAGCAGCTTAGGGCACACAGAGGGGCCCCAAGAGACCCAGTACTTC
CASSLGHTEGPQETQYF
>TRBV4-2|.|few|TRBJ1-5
TGTGCCAGCAGCCAAGGGGTTGTGAGCAATCAGCCCCAGCATTTT
CASSQGVVSNQPQHF
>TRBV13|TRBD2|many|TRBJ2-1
TGTGCCAGCAGCTTAGGCCCAGTAGCGGGGGAAACTAACAATGAGCAGTTCTTC
CASSLGPVAGETNNEQFF
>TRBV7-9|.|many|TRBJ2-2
TGTGCCAGCAGCTTAGCCTTTCGAAGGGGCACCGGGGAGCTGTTTTTT
CASSLAFRRGTGELFF
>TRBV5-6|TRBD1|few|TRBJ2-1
TGTGCCAGCAGCGGGACAGGGCAGAGGACCTACAATGAGCAGTTCTTC
CASSGTGQRTYNEQFF
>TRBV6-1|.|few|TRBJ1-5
TGTGCCACTCGGACAGCCCTAAATCAGCCCCAGCATTTT
CATRTALNQPQHF
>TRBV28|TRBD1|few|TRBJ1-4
TGTGCCAGCAATAAAAACAGGGGCGGAATGAGGAAACTGTTTTTT
CASNKNRGGMRKLFF
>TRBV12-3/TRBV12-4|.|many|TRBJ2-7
TGTGCCAGCAGTTTAAACTTGTACGAGCAGTACTTC
CASSLNLYEQYF
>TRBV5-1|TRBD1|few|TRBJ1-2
TGCGCCAGCGGACCCGCACGGACAGGGGCAGCCTATGGCTACACCTTC
CASGPARTGAAYGYTF
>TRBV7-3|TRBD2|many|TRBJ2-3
TGTGCCAGCAGCTTAATTGCGGGGGGGCTCGTAGATACGCAGTATTTT
CASSLIAGGLVDTQYF
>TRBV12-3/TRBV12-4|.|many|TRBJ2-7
TGTGCTGTCGCGACTACCCTGGAAGACGAGCAGTACTTC
CAVATTLEDEQYF
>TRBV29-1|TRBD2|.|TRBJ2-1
TGCAGCGTTGTTTCGCGCGGGGGGGCCAATGAGCAGTTCTTC
CSVVSRGGANEQFF
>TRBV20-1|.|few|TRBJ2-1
TGCAGTGCTAGATCTTTCCTAGGCGGAACTCGGGGGAATGAGCAGTTCTTC
CSARSFLGGTRGNEQFF
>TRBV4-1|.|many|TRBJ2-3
TGCGCCAGCAGCCACGTAGGCGGCGACTACACAGATACGCAGTATTTT
CASSHVGGDYTDTQYF
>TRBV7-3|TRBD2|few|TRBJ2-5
TGTGCCAGCAGCTTAACCCACGGTGGGCGGGGGGGTAACCAAGAGACCCAGTACTTC
CASSLTHGGRGGNQETQYF
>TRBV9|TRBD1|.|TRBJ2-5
TGTGCCAGCAGCGCGGGGACAGGGGGAATCCAAGAGACCCAGTACTTC
CASSAGTGGIQETQYF
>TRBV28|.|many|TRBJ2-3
TGTGCCACCTTAACCACAGATACGCAGTATTTT
CATLTTDTQYF
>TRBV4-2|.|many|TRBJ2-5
TGTGCCAGCAGCCGGCATTCGGATGAGACCCAGTACTTC
CASSRHSDETQYF
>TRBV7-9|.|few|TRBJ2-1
TGTGCCAGCAGCAAAGTCGGCTCCTACAATGAGCAGTTCTTC
CASSKVGSYNEQFF